The 26 T cell receptor beta chains given below trace back to one sample, sequenced in a study of blood T cells in healthy people across ages. A sample-barcoded 5' primer and a J-beta primer mix were used in a second PCR of roughly 6 to 11 cycles. TCRdb fed the 5' RACE reads into MiXCR, producing one record per CDR3 protein. This sample carries some 550,000 distinct CDR3 sequences, 40% to 50% of them seen once, and the ten largest clones take about 26%. What was sequenced was blood. These receptors all stem from a man at least 80 years old in good health.

As regards this clonotype: Relative to the germline gene, one junction end is altered; a read error may explain this. The V gene is TRBV7-9, the J gene TRBJ1-1; the match to TRBD1 covers 9 bases. The CDR3 totals 15 residues. CDR1 SEHNR and CDR2 FQNEAQ come from the germline V gene (reference sequence). CDR3 nucleotides: TGTGCCAGCAGCTTATTCCGGACAGGGGACACTGTAGCTTTCTTT. Protein: CASSLFRTGDTVAFF.

This clonotype was seen a few times. This chain links TRBV7-9 with TRBJ1-1, with 9 positions matching TRBD1. There are 15 residues in the CDR3. V shed 3 bases and J 5 bases; nucleotides not matched to a gene: 7. Germline V gene lookup returns CDR1 SEHNR and CDR2 FQNEAQ (reference sequence). CDR3 nucleotide sequence: TGTGCCAGCAGCTTTACAGGGGGCGCGAGAACTGAAGCTTTCTTT. Encoded protein: CASSFTGGARTEAFF.

The chain recombines TRBV6-2 or TRBV6-3 with TRBJ1-1; D gene unclear. V was shortened by 7 bases and J by 6 bases, with 12 bases between the two germline ends. Germline assignment: CDR1 MNHEY and CDR2 SVGEGT. The CDR3 is made up of 12 amino acids. CDR3 amino acids: CASTFRGAEAFF. DNA of the CDR3: TGTGCCAGCACGTTTCGTGGGGCTGAAGCTTTCTTT.

The chain couples TRBV29-1 to TRBJ2-7, with 9 bases identical to TRBD2. Germline values: CDR1 SQVTM, CDR2 ANQGSEA. After removal of 3 bases from V and 3 bases from J, the junction contained 3 bases not matched to a gene. This CDR3 has 13 amino acids. DNA for the CDR3: TGCAGCGTTGAGACTAGCGGAGACTACGAGCAGTACTTC. Its translation is CSVETSGDYEQYF.

A few counts support this clonotype. The V gene is TRBV7-2, the J gene TRBJ2-7; TRBD1 aligns across 9 bases. After removal of 5 bases from V and 3 bases from J, the junction contained 5 bases not matched to a gene. The CDR3 consists of 14 residues. CDR1 is SGHTA and CDR2 is FQGNSA in the germline V gene. Written as DNA, the CDR3 is TGTGCCAGCAGCCGAACGGGACAGGGCTACGAGCAGTACTTC. Translation gives CASSRTGQGYEQYF.

This clonotype came up many times. The V gene is TRBV6-6, the J gene TRBJ1-6; the D is unclear. The length of the CDR3 is 18 residues. V was clipped by 0 bases and J by 9 bases, with 21 bases between them. Germline V gene lookup returns CDR1 MNHNY and CDR2 SVGAGI (reference sequence). This CDR3 is CASSYSRAQDPYGSPLHF. The CDR3 DNA follows: TGTGCCAGCAGTTACTCGCGAGCCCAGGACCCTTATGGTTCACCCCTCCACTTT.

The chain links TRBV5-1 to TRBJ1-1; D unresolved. Germline V CDR1 and CDR2: SGHRS, YFSETQ. There are 13 residues in the CDR3. The V gene lost 0 bases and the J gene lost 1 base, with 4 bases spanning the gap. CDR3 protein: CASSLEQNTEAFF. DNA for the CDR3: TGCGCCAGCAGCTTGGAGCAGAACACTGAAGCTTTCTTT.

V and J are TRBV20-1 and TRBJ2-1; perhaps TRBD2 as D (6 bases). The J call may be wrong; the DNA end is better matched by TRBJ2-7. The CDR3 runs to 16 residues. CDR1 and CDR2 from the germline V gene are DFQATT and SNEGSKA (reference sequence). CDR3 DNA sequence: TGCAGTGCTAGAGATTATCGGGGGAGCTCCTACAATGAGCAGTACTTC. As protein: CSARDYRGSSYNEQYF.

The J gene is TRBJ2-1, the V gene TRBV5-5, with 7 nucleotides matching TRBD1. Trimming at V came to 5 bases and at J to 2 bases, leaving 7 bases not matched to a gene. The CDR3 extends over 15 amino acids. Germline assignment: CDR1 SGHKS and CDR2 YYEKEE (reference sequence). The CDR3 coding sequence is TGTGCCAGCAGTTCATCCAGGGGGACCTACAATGAGCAGTTCTTC. It is translated as CASSSSRGTYNEQFF.

Only a few counts were recorded for this clonotype. The genes are TRBV20-1 and TRBJ2-1, with 10 bases identical to TRBD1. The CDR3 runs 16 residues. Germline V gives CDR1 DFQATT, CDR2 SNEGSKA (reference sequence). J gave up 8 bases and V 0 bases, and 10 bases lay outside the gene matches. The DNA of the CDR3 is TGCAGTGCTAGAGATGGTGGGACAGGGGTTTGGGATGAGCAGTTCTTC. Its protein product is CSARDGGTGVWDEQFF.

This clonotype was counted a few times. The chain recombines TRBV4-2 with TRBJ2-7; TRBD1 matches at 9 bases. There are 16 residues in the CDR3. Unmatched junction bases numbered 8, after V lost 0 bases and J lost 5 bases. The germline V gene has CDR1 LGHNA and CDR2 YNFKEQ. The CDR3 DNA is TGTGCCAGCAGCCAAGATGTATCGGACAGGGGCAACGAGCAGTACTTC. It is translated as CASSQDVSDRGNEQYF.

This clonotype was seen a handful of times. The chain has TRBV4-3 and TRBJ1-4; D might be TRBD1 (6 bases). The CDR3 consists of 19 residues. The V gene's germline CDR1 is LGHNA and CDR2 YSLEER. V dropped 5 bases and J dropped 2 bases, with 24 bases sitting between them. The CDR3 nucleotides are TGCGCCAGCAGCAAGGGCGGAGGGACAAGGAGGTTGACTAATGAAAAACTGTTTTTT. It yields the protein CASSKGGGTRRLTNEKLFF.

This chain links TRBV20-1 with TRBJ2-1, with TRBD2 identical over 7 bases. CDR1 is DFQATT and CDR2 is SNEGSKA in the germline V gene (reference sequence). The length of the CDR3 is 14 residues. V trimming: 5 bases; J trimming: 8 bases; junction bases outside the gene matches: 12. CDR3 DNA sequence: TGCAGTGCTCGCGGGGCACTAGCGAACGATGAGCAGTTCTTC. Translated: CSARGALANDEQFF.

CDR3 nucleotide sequence: TGTGCCAGCAGCTTATCACCGACAGGGACCTACGAGCAGTACTTC. Its translation is CASSLSPTGTYEQYF. The rearrangement uses TRBV7-2 and TRBJ2-7; 7 bases line up with TRBD1. The CDR3 consists of 15 residues. V shed 2 bases and J 2 bases; nucleotides not matched to a gene: 6. The germline gives CDR1 SGHTA, CDR2 FQGNSA.

The chain uses TRBV20-1 and TRBJ1-1; 8 positions match TRBD1. The CDR3 length is 14 residues. The trim removed 3 bases at V and 5 bases at J, leaving 8 bases unmatched. Germline V lookup: CDR1 DFQATT, CDR2 SNEGSKA (reference sequence). DNA for the CDR3: TGCAGTGCTAGGAACGACAGGGGAGAAACTGAAGCTTTCTTT. Encoded protein: CSARNDRGETEAFF.

V usage is TRBV7-2 and J usage is TRBJ2-1; TRBD2 is a possible D gene (7 bases). V lost 3 bases and J 9 bases, leaving 21 bases between the germline ends. CDR1 is SGHTA and CDR2 is FQGNSA in the germline V gene. There are 16 residues in the CDR3. The CDR3 DNA reads as TGTGCCAGCAGCTTGAATGACGCGGGGGCCTTCGGTGAGCAGTTCTTC. Its translation is CASSLNDAGAFGEQFF. The full variable domain, its missing parts supplied by reference TRBV7-2 and TRBJ2-1, is GAGVSQSPSNKVTEKGKDVELRCDPISGHTALYWYRQSLGQGLEFLIYFQGNSAPDKSGLPSDRFSAERTGGSVSTLTIQRTQQEDSAVYLCASSLNDAGAFGEQFFGPGTRLTVL.

The chain combines TRBV20-1 with TRBJ2-7; 10 bases are shared with TRBD2. The CDR3 runs to 14 residues. CDR1 DFQATT and CDR2 SNEGSKA come from the germline V gene (reference sequence). V lost 3 bases, J lost 7 bases, and 9 bases stayed unmatched. CDR3 bases: TGCAGTGCTAGCAGGGCCCTAGCGGGAGAGGAGCAGTACTTC. Protein product: CSASRALAGEEQYF.

V usage is TRBV20-1 and J usage is TRBJ2-5; D might be TRBD1 (6 bases). The V gene lost 8 bases and the J gene lost 0 bases, with 10 bases spanning the gap. Germline lookup yields CDR1 DFQATT and CDR2 SNEGSKA (reference sequence). The CDR3 length is 12 residues. Here the CDR3 reads CSFRDNQETQYF. CDR3 coding DNA: TGCAGTTTCCGGGACAACCAAGAGACCCAGTACTTC.

V usage is TRBV10-3 and J usage is TRBJ2-3; 10 bases fit TRBD1. Per germline, CDR1 ENHRY and CDR2 SYGVKD. This CDR3 contains 14 residues. Germline trimming cut 6 bases from V and 6 bases from J; bases unmatched to any gene: 6. The CDR3 reads CAIRGQGTSDTQYF. The CDR3 bases are TGTGCCATCAGGGGACAGGGGACATCGGATACGCAGTATTTT.

This clonotype was recorded many times. The chain has TRBV6-5 and TRBJ2-5; maybe TRBD2 (5 bases). The V end was cut by 1 base, the J end by 1 base, with 7 bases between. Germline CDR1 is MNHEY and CDR2 is SVGAGI. The CDR3 runs 14 residues. For the CDR3, the DNA is TGTGCCAGCAGTTACTTAGCGAGCCAAGAGACCCAGTACTTC. Translated, it gives CASSYLASQETQYF.

Only a few counts were recorded for this clonotype. This sequence joins TRBV9 and TRBJ2-7; unclear D gene. Between the trimmed V and J ends, which lost 0 bases and 1 base, there was a span of 8 bases. This CDR3 has 14 amino acids. Germline V lookup: CDR1 SGDLS, CDR2 YYNGEE. CDR3 protein: CASSVGADSYEQYF. The DNA for the CDR3 is TGTGCCAGCAGCGTAGGGGCGGATTCCTACGAGCAGTACTTC. The full variable domain, its missing parts supplied by reference TRBV9 and TRBJ2-7, is DSGVTQTPKHLITATGQRVTLRCSPRSGDLSVYWYQQSLDQGLQFLIQYYNGEERAKGNILERFSAQQFPDLHSELNLSSLELGDSALYFCASSVGADSYEQYFGPGTRLTVT.

The rearrangement links TRBV29-1 to TRBJ2-7; TRBD1 aligns across 8 bases. With V trimmed by 2 bases and J by 4 bases, 7 bases remained unmatched. Per germline, CDR1 SQVTM and CDR2 ANQGSEA. This CDR3 contains 14 residues. CDR3 protein: CSVELGQGTYEQYF. Here the CDR3 DNA reads TGCAGCGTTGAATTAGGACAGGGTACTTACGAGCAGTACTTC.

The chain uses TRBV7-2 and TRBJ1-2; the D gene is possibly TRBD1 (6 bases). The V and J ends lost 6 bases and 3 bases respectively, with 20 bases between them. The CDR3 consists of 16 residues. CDR1 is SGHTA and CDR2 is FQGNSA in the germline V gene. CDR3 DNA: TGTGCCAGCAGTTCTTGGACCACAGGGCTCGACTATGGCTACACCTTC. Residues: CASSSWTTGLDYGYTF.

The gene calls are TRBV20-1 and TRBJ1-6; D unclear. V lost 3 bases and J 0 bases, leaving 9 bases between the germline ends. Germline V gives CDR1 DFQATT, CDR2 SNEGSKA (reference sequence). This CDR3 region has 15 residues. The CDR3, as DNA: TGCAGTGCTAGGATAGATCCCTCCTATAATTCACCCCTCCACTTT. Encoded protein: CSARIDPSYNSPLHF.

The chain employs TRBV3-1 and TRBJ2-7; 8 nucleotides align to TRBD2. Losses at the gene ends were 4 bases for V and 4 bases for J; bases not matched to a gene: 9. CDR1 is LGHDT, CDR2 YNNKEL, per germline (reference sequence). The CDR3 sequence is 15 residues long. The CDR3 reads CASSPSSGGGYEQYF. CDR3 in DNA: TGTGCCAGCAGCCCGAGCTCGGGAGGGGGATACGAGCAGTACTTC.

The CDR3: CASSLGGILGGEQFF. The CDR3 bases are TGTGCCAGCTCTCTCGGCGGGATTCTGGGGGGTGAGCAGTTCTTC. The rearrangement links TRBV28 to TRBJ2-1; D perhaps matches TRBD2 (6 bases). The CDR3 extends over 15 amino acids. Germline V gene data show CDR1 as MDHEN and CDR2 as SYDVKM. Trimming took 8 bases from V and 9 from J, leaving 23 bases between them.